The T cell receptor (beta chain) under discussion was sequenced for a study of OX40 agonist ivuxolimab in advanced cancers. Describing the broader study: Ivuxolimab was an agonistic, fully human IgG2 monoclonal antibody directed against OX40 (CD134), a costimulatory receptor. Intravenous ivuxolimab was administered to patients every 2 weeks at six dose levels: 0.01, 0.1, 0.3, 1.5, 3 and 10 mg/kg. Of the 50 to 55 patients in dose escalation, some 19 had hepatocellular carcinoma, about 15 had melanoma, 9 had renal cell carcinoma and 9 had head and neck cancer. The dose-escalation cohort was around 84% male with a mean age of about 54 years, ranging from roughly 23 to 79. Patients were allowed to have had prior anti-PD-1, anti-PD-L1 or anti-CTLA-4 therapy, and 40% of the dose-escalation patients had been treated with checkpoint inhibitors. Partial responses were achieved by three dose-escalation patients, of whom one had hepatocellular carcinoma and two had cutaneous melanoma. Peripheral TCRbeta sequencing was intended to test whether TCR sequence diversity was altered and clonal T-cell expansion was caused by ivuxolimab. The paper reports the monotherapy dose-escalation portion (N = 52 patients) of the phase I ivuxolimab trial. On the study overall, not on this receptor specifically: At doses of 0.1 to 3.0 mg/kg, clonal expansion of both CD4+ and CD8+ T cells in blood was seen between baseline and week 6. On average, CD8+ T cells showed more expanded clones than CD4+ T cells after ivuxolimab. Low levels of normalized T-cell clonal expansion were also shown by some nonresponding patients. In the 0.1-3.0 mg/kg groups, partial responders had among the lowest normalized peripheral clonal expansion, particularly in CD8+ T cells. Which antigens the clonally expanded peripheral T cells were specific for was not determined.

For sequencing of the TCRbeta CDR3 region, genomic DNA was extracted from the sorted cells. The immunoSEQ Assay was used for sequencing of TCRbeta CDR3 regions. Held by TCRdb, this immuneACCESS table contains in-frame sequences only and omits some clones. Under half of the omission traces to an unresolved V gene where checked; the cause of the rest is unknown. For this sample there are 40,000 to 45,000 clones; 91% appear just once. The ten largest account for about 30% of the sample. The trial excluded patients who had a history of autoimmune disease or who were on systemic immunosuppression. In every dose cohort, peripheral blood was drawn for TCR sequencing at baseline, cycle 4 day 1, and cycle 7 day 1. Samples were obtained from an open-label, multicenter, first-in-human phase I dose-escalation trial of ivuxolimab. Adults with locally advanced or metastatic head and neck squamous cell, hepatocellular, melanoma or renal cell carcinoma were enrolled in the trial. Before TCR sequencing, CD4+ T cells and CD8+ T cells from peripheral blood were sorted into separate populations.

A word on this clone: No antigen is known for it. The input lacks base qualities; no much larger clone sits a single base away.

This sequence originates from an adult with an advanced solid tumor such as melanoma, head and neck, liver or kidney cancer. The specimen was CD4+ or CD8+ T cells sorted from blood, collected in a trial of the OX40 agonist ivuxolimab.

The nucleotide sequence is TGTGCCAGTAGTCCGGGACGGAGCAATCAGCCCCAGCATTTT. Translated, it reads CASSPGRSNQPQHF. The rearrangement combines TRBV19 with TRBJ1-5; a weak D assignment points to TRBD1 (5 bases agree). The V end loses 5 bases and the J end loses 1 base, and a stretch of 9 bases separates them. The cysteine opens and the phenylalanine closes a CDR3 of 14 amino acids. The CDR3 DNA has 42 bases and is translated from base 1. CDR1 is given as LNHDA and CDR2 as SQIVND, both from the germline V gene (reference sequence).